This is a list of T cell receptor beta chains from one sample in a study of identical twins. TCRdb analysed the 5' RACE reads with MiXCR anew, one entry per CDR3 protein. The sample consists of about 280,000 distinct CDR3 sequences, about 8.9% of them appearing once. These data were likewise used in another study, on yellow fever vaccine responses in identical twins.

Sequencing was carried out using memory (CD45RO+) T cells sorted from blood. The receptors were gathered from a woman between 18 and 29 years old in good health. Each CDR3 is given with its conserved first and last residue. A D gene is named only where the DNA matches it firmly. Part of the rows lack a size; the others show once, few, many or a class for expanded clones.

d_call: NA
clone_size: few
j_call: TRBJ1-4
cdr3_length: 15
v_call: TRBV2
cdr3_nt: TGTGCCAGCAGTCGAAACCCCGGAGGTGGGGAAAAACTGTTTTTT
cdr3_aa: CASSRNPGGGEKLFF

d_call: NA
clone_size: NA
j_call: TRBJ1-1
cdr3_length: 14
v_call: TRBV25-1
cdr3_nt: TGTGCCAGCAGTGAATACGGGAAGTTCACTGAAGCTTTCTTT
cdr3_aa: CASSEYGKFTEAFF

d_call: NA
clone_size: few
j_call: TRBJ2-7
cdr3_length: 14
v_call: TRBV6-5
cdr3_nt: TGTGCCAGCAGTTACAGGGTTGGGAACTACGAGCAGTACTTC
cdr3_aa: CASSYRVGNYEQYF

d_call: NA
clone_size: NA
j_call: TRBJ1-2
cdr3_length: 13
v_call: TRBV3-1
cdr3_nt: TGTGCCAGCAGCCGAGACACAGGGTTCGGCTACACCTTC
cdr3_aa: CASSRDTGFGYTF

d_call: TRBD2
clone_size: many
j_call: TRBJ2-4
cdr3_length: 16
v_call: TRBV11-3
cdr3_nt: TGTGCCAGCAGCTCCAGCGGGAGGAGGGCCAAAAACATTCAGTACTTC
cdr3_aa: CASSSSGRRAKNIQYF

d_call: NA
clone_size: many
j_call: TRBJ2-5
cdr3_length: 14
v_call: TRBV5-1
cdr3_nt: TGCGCCAGCAGAGCCGGACAGAACCAAGAGACCCAGTACTTC
cdr3_aa: CASRAGQNQETQYF

d_call: NA
clone_size: NA
j_call: TRBJ1-1
cdr3_length: 14
v_call: TRBV6-1
cdr3_nt: TGTGCCAGCAGGGACGGGATCGCGAACACTGAAGCTTTCTTT
cdr3_aa: CASRDGIANTEAFF

d_call: TRBD1
clone_size: NA
j_call: TRBJ1-1
cdr3_length: 13
v_call: TRBV28
cdr3_nt: TGTGCCAGCAGAGACGACAGGGTCTCTGAAGCTTTCTTT
cdr3_aa: CASRDDRVSEAFF

d_call: TRBD2
clone_size: NA
j_call: TRBJ2-1
cdr3_length: 18
v_call: TRBV12-3/TRBV12-4
cdr3_nt: TGTGCCTTCAGTTTAGACCCCCGACTAGCGGGGAACCACAATGAGCAGTTCTTC
cdr3_aa: CAFSLDPRLAGNHNEQFF

d_call: TRBD1
clone_size: NA
j_call: TRBJ1-1
cdr3_length: 17
v_call: TRBV28
cdr3_nt: TGTGCCAGCAGTTTATTGTGGCAGGGGGCTCGATCTCCTGAAGCTTTCTTT
cdr3_aa: CASSLLWQGARSPEAFF

d_call: TRBD2
clone_size: NA
j_call: TRBJ2-1
cdr3_length: 17
v_call: TRBV3-1
cdr3_nt: TGTGCCAGCAGCACTCCTGGACTAGCGGGAGTAACCAATGAGCAGTTCTTC
cdr3_aa: CASSTPGLAGVTNEQFF

d_call: NA
clone_size: few
j_call: TRBJ2-5
cdr3_length: 16
v_call: TRBV4-1
cdr3_nt: TGCGCCAGCAGCCCTGCGCGTCGACAAACACAAGAGACCCAGTACTTC
cdr3_aa: CASSPARRQTQETQYF

d_call: TRBD1
clone_size: NA
j_call: TRBJ2-3
cdr3_length: 16
v_call: TRBV7-8
cdr3_nt: TGTGCCAGCAGCCCGGTAGTGGACAGGTCCACAGATACGCAGTATTTT
cdr3_aa: CASSPVVDRSTDTQYF

d_call: TRBD1
clone_size: NA
j_call: TRBJ1-1
cdr3_length: 14
v_call: TRBV29-1
cdr3_nt: TGCAGCGTTGAAGTCCAGGGGGCACGTCTTGGCGCTTTCTTT
cdr3_aa: CSVEVQGARLGAFF

d_call: NA
clone_size: NA
j_call: TRBJ1-2
cdr3_length: 14
v_call: TRBV20-1
cdr3_nt: TGCAGTGCTAGAGATCCGGGCGGTACCTATGGCTACACCTTC
cdr3_aa: CSARDPGGTYGYTF

d_call: TRBD2
clone_size: few
j_call: TRBJ2-1
cdr3_length: 15
v_call: TRBV20-1
cdr3_nt: TGCAGTGCTAGAGGATTTCGGGAGGGAAACAATGAGCAGTTCTTC
cdr3_aa: CSARGFREGNNEQFF

d_call: NA
clone_size: many
j_call: TRBJ2-3
cdr3_length: 15
v_call: TRBV2
cdr3_nt: TGTGCCAGCAGTCTTAGCGGCGGCCGCACAGATACGCAGTATTTT
cdr3_aa: CASSLSGGRTDTQYF

d_call: NA
clone_size: NA
j_call: TRBJ2-1
cdr3_length: 14
v_call: TRBV2
cdr3_nt: TGTGCCAGCAGTGAAGCAATAACCTACAATGAGCAGTTCTTC
cdr3_aa: CASSEAITYNEQFF

d_call: NA
clone_size: NA
j_call: TRBJ2-1
cdr3_length: 15
v_call: TRBV9
cdr3_nt: TGTGCCAGCAGCCCCCGGGACTCCCCTCGATATGAGCAGTTCTTC
cdr3_aa: CASSPRDSPRYEQFF

d_call: TRBD1
clone_size: few
j_call: TRBJ2-2
cdr3_length: 16
v_call: TRBV5-1
cdr3_nt: TGCGCCAGCAGCTGGACAGGGGGGGGATACACCGGGGAGCTGTTTTTT
cdr3_aa: CASSWTGGGYTGELFF

d_call: TRBD2
clone_size: few
j_call: TRBJ2-1
cdr3_length: 16
v_call: TRBV5-1
cdr3_nt: TGCGCCAGCAGACCTCTAGCGGGAGGCTCCTACAATGAGCAGTTCTTC
cdr3_aa: CASRPLAGGSYNEQFF

d_call: TRBD2
clone_size: many
j_call: TRBJ2-2
cdr3_length: 19
v_call: TRBV5-1
cdr3_nt: TGCGCCAGCAGCCGACAAGGTGCTAGCGGGATTACGAACACCGGGGAGCTGTTTTTT
cdr3_aa: CASSRQGASGITNTGELFF

d_call: TRBD2
clone_size: many
j_call: TRBJ2-1
cdr3_length: 17
v_call: TRBV25-1
cdr3_nt: TGTGCCAGCACCAAGAGGGGATCCGGGACTACTTACAATGAGCAGTTCTTC
cdr3_aa: CASTKRGSGTTYNEQFF

d_call: TRBD2
clone_size: few
j_call: TRBJ2-5
cdr3_length: 14
v_call: TRBV6-5
cdr3_nt: TGTGCCAGCAGTTACGGGACTAGTTCGGAGACCCAGTACTTC
cdr3_aa: CASSYGTSSETQYF

d_call: NA
clone_size: many
j_call: TRBJ1-4
cdr3_length: 12
v_call: TRBV12-3/TRBV12-4
cdr3_nt: TGTGCCAGCAGTTCCAGCAGGGAAAAACTGTTTTTT
cdr3_aa: CASSSSREKLFF

d_call: NA
clone_size: many
j_call: TRBJ1-5
cdr3_length: 13
v_call: TRBV10-2
cdr3_nt: TGCGCCAGCAGTGAGGCAGAGAATCAGCCCCAGCATTTT
cdr3_aa: CASSEAENQPQHF

d_call: NA
clone_size: few
j_call: TRBJ2-1
cdr3_length: 16
v_call: TRBV4-1
cdr3_nt: TGCGCCAGCAGCCAAGTCCTCCTTAAATCCTACAATGAGCAGTTCTTC
cdr3_aa: CASSQVLLKSYNEQFF

d_call: NA
clone_size: few
j_call: TRBJ2-3
cdr3_length: 15
v_call: TRBV14
cdr3_nt: TGTGCCAGCAGCCATGCGGGAAAAAGCACAGATACGCAGTATTTT
cdr3_aa: CASSHAGKSTDTQYF

d_call: NA
clone_size: many
j_call: TRBJ2-3
cdr3_length: 12
v_call: TRBV28
cdr3_nt: TGTGCCAGCACCACGGGGAAAGATACGCAGTATTTT
cdr3_aa: CASTTGKDTQYF

d_call: NA
clone_size: many
j_call: TRBJ2-1
cdr3_length: 15
v_call: TRBV27
cdr3_nt: TGTGCCAGCAGATCTGGGGGCCATTACTACAATGAGCAGTTCTTC
cdr3_aa: CASRSGGHYYNEQFF

d_call: TRBD2
clone_size: NA
j_call: TRBJ2-1
cdr3_length: 15
v_call: TRBV6-2/TRBV6-3
cdr3_nt: TGTGCCAGCAGTAAGATGGGACTAGCGGACAATGAGCAGTTCTTC
cdr3_aa: CASSKMGLADNEQFF

d_call: NA
clone_size: few
j_call: TRBJ1-1
cdr3_length: 14
v_call: TRBV20-1
cdr3_nt: TGCAGTGCTAGAGAGGGAACATTAGACACTGAAGCTTTCTTT
cdr3_aa: CSAREGTLDTEAFF

d_call: TRBD1
clone_size: many
j_call: TRBJ2-3
cdr3_length: 16
v_call: TRBV12-3/TRBV12-4
cdr3_nt: TGTGCCAGCAGCATCTCCGGGACAGCAAACCCAGATACGCAGTATTTT
cdr3_aa: CASSISGTANPDTQYF

d_call: TRBD2
clone_size: NA
j_call: TRBJ2-1
cdr3_length: 19
v_call: TRBV5-1
cdr3_nt: TGCGCCAGCAGCTTGCTACCGAATAGCGGGGGCTTCCCCTACAATGAGCAGTTCTTC
cdr3_aa: CASSLLPNSGGFPYNEQFF

d_call: NA
clone_size: many
j_call: TRBJ2-2
cdr3_length: 15
v_call: TRBV5-1
cdr3_nt: TGCGCCAGCAGCTTGGCGGGAGCGTTCACCGGGGAGCTGTTTTTT
cdr3_aa: CASSLAGAFTGELFF

d_call: TRBD2
clone_size: many
j_call: TRBJ2-1
cdr3_length: 15
v_call: TRBV12-3/TRBV12-4
cdr3_nt: TGTGCCAGCAGTTGGACTAGCGGGGCGTACAATGAGCAGTTCTTC
cdr3_aa: CASSWTSGAYNEQFF

d_call: NA
clone_size: few
j_call: TRBJ2-2
cdr3_length: 15
v_call: TRBV2
cdr3_nt: TGTGCCAGCAGCCCAAGCAGCGGAACGACCGGGGAGCTGTTTTTT
cdr3_aa: CASSPSSGTTGELFF

d_call: TRBD1
clone_size: many
j_call: TRBJ1-1
cdr3_length: 14
v_call: TRBV3-1
cdr3_nt: TGTGCCAGCAGCCAACAAGGACAGGGGATAAGAGCTTTCTTT
cdr3_aa: CASSQQGQGIRAFF

d_call: NA
clone_size: many
j_call: TRBJ2-5
cdr3_length: 17
v_call: TRBV12-3/TRBV12-4
cdr3_nt: TGTGCCAGCAGTTTAGTTTTCAGCACAATAACCCAAGAGACCCAGTACTTC
cdr3_aa: CASSLVFSTITQETQYF

d_call: NA
clone_size: many
j_call: TRBJ1-5
cdr3_length: 14
v_call: TRBV15
cdr3_nt: TGTGCCACCAGCAGAGATTGGGGAACGTCCGGTATAGATTTT
cdr3_aa: CATSRDWGTSGIDF

d_call: TRBD1
clone_size: many
j_call: TRBJ2-1
cdr3_length: 12
v_call: TRBV3-1
cdr3_nt: TGTGCCAGCAGCCAAACGGACAGGGAGCAGTTCTTC
cdr3_aa: CASSQTDREQFF

d_call: TRBD2
clone_size: NA
j_call: TRBJ2-7
cdr3_length: 17
v_call: TRBV7-2
cdr3_nt: TGTGCCAGCAGCTTAGCTCCGGGACTAGCGCCGTGGGGAGAGCAGTACTTC
cdr3_aa: CASSLAPGLAPWGEQYF

d_call: NA
clone_size: NA
j_call: TRBJ1-5
cdr3_length: 17
v_call: TRBV19
cdr3_nt: TGTGCCAACCTAAAGGGTTCCGTTATGAGGTGCAATCAGCCCCAGCATTTT
cdr3_aa: CANLKGSVMRCNQPQHF

d_call: NA
clone_size: few
j_call: TRBJ1-2
cdr3_length: 11
v_call: TRBV25-1
cdr3_nt: TGTGCCAGCTCGGACCTGGGGGGCTACACCTTC
cdr3_aa: CASSDLGGYTF

d_call: NA
clone_size: many
j_call: TRBJ2-5
cdr3_length: 13
v_call: TRBV27
cdr3_nt: TGTGCCAGCAGCGTTCGGGACACTAAGACCCAGTACTTC
cdr3_aa: CASSVRDTKTQYF

d_call: TRBD2
clone_size: many
j_call: TRBJ2-2
cdr3_length: 14
v_call: TRBV2
cdr3_nt: TGTGCCAGCAGTTGGACTAGTGGAACCGGGGAGCTGTTTTTT
cdr3_aa: CASSWTSGTGELFF

d_call: NA
clone_size: many
j_call: TRBJ2-5
cdr3_length: 15
v_call: TRBV12-3/TRBV12-4
cdr3_nt: TGTGCCAGCAGTCAAACCACCGGGACCCAAGAGACCCAGTACTTC
cdr3_aa: CASSQTTGTQETQYF

d_call: TRBD2
clone_size: NA
j_call: TRBJ2-2
cdr3_length: 13
v_call: TRBV5-6
cdr3_nt: TGTGCCAGCAGCCTAGCGGGTCACGGGGAGCTGTTTTTT
cdr3_aa: CASSLAGHGELFF

d_call: NA
clone_size: many
j_call: TRBJ2-1
cdr3_length: 17
v_call: TRBV28
cdr3_nt: TGTGCCAGCAGTTTATTCTGGGCGTGGAGCTCCTACAATGAGCAGTTCTTC
cdr3_aa: CASSLFWAWSSYNEQFF

d_call: TRBD2
clone_size: NA
j_call: TRBJ2-1
cdr3_length: 15
v_call: TRBV20-1
cdr3_nt: TGCAGTGCTAGGGCCGGGACTAGCGGGAGCGGTGAGCAGTTCTTC
cdr3_aa: CSARAGTSGSGEQFF

d_call: NA
clone_size: NA
j_call: TRBJ2-1
cdr3_length: 16
v_call: TRBV14
cdr3_nt: TGTGCCAGCAGCCAAGATTCAGTCAGGGAGAACAATGAGCAGTTCTTC
cdr3_aa: CASSQDSVRENNEQFF

d_call: NA
clone_size: many
j_call: TRBJ2-2
cdr3_length: 18
v_call: TRBV25-1
cdr3_nt: TGTGCCAGCAGTGAATCTTTTGGGGAGCGCGGGAACACCGGGGAGCTGTTTTTT
cdr3_aa: CASSESFGERGNTGELFF

d_call: TRBD1
clone_size: few
j_call: TRBJ2-2
cdr3_length: 14
v_call: TRBV20-1
cdr3_nt: TGCAGTGCTGCAGGGGGCGCGAACACCGGGGAGCTGTTTTTT
cdr3_aa: CSAAGGANTGELFF

d_call: NA
clone_size: many
j_call: TRBJ2-2
cdr3_length: 14
v_call: TRBV24-1
cdr3_nt: TGTGCCACCAGTGATTTTAGGGTTTCCGGGGAGCTGTTTTTT
cdr3_aa: CATSDFRVSGELFF

d_call: NA
clone_size: few
j_call: TRBJ2-7
cdr3_length: 16
v_call: TRBV5-1
cdr3_nt: TGCGCCAGCAGCCCTGGGCTGTTTCAGGCCACCTACGAGCAGTACTTC
cdr3_aa: CASSPGLFQATYEQYF